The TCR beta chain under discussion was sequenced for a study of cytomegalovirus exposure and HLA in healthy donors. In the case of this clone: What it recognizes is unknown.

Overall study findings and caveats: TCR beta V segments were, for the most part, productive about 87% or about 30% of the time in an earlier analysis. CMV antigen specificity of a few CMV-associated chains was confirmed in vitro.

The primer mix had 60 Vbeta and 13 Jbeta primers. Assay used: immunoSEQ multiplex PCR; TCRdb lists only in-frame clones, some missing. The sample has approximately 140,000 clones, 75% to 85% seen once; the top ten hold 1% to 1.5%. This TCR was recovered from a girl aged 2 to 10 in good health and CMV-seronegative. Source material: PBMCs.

Here the CDR3 reads CASSSFPFDSSYEQYF. The CDR3, as DNA: TGTGCCAGCAGTTCTTTCCCCTTCGACAGCTCCTACGAGCAGTACTTC. This chain connects TRBV27 to TRBJ2-7, with D possibly matching TRBD1 (5 bases). The ends were cut back, 4 bases at V and 0 bases at J, with 16 bases in the middle. The CDR3 spans 16 residues. CDR1 is MNHEY, CDR2 SMNVEV, per germline (reference sequence).